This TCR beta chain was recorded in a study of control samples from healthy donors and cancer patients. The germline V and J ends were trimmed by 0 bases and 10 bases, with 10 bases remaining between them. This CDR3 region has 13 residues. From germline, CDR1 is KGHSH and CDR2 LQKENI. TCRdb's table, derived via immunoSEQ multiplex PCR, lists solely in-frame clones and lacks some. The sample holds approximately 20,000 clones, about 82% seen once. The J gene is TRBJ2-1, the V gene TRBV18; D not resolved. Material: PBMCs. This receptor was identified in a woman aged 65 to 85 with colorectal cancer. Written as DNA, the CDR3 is TGTGCCAGCTCACCACCGCCTAGAGAGGAGCAGTTCTTC. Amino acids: CASSPPPREEQFF.